This T cell receptor beta chain is from a study of blood T cells in healthy people across ages. This clonotype was counted at least ten times. For the second PCR, which ran for about 6 to 12 cycles, a sample-barcoded 5' primer and a J-beta primer mix were used. Via MiXCR, TCRdb re-called the 5' RACE reads, giving one row per CDR3 protein. The table has 600,000 or so distinct CDR3 sequences, roughly 31% seen once. Material: blood. The source of this sequence is a woman older than 75 in good health.

This chain's CDR3 is CASRRTGVGNEQFF. The CDR3 DNA sequence: TGTGCCAGCAGACGGACAGGGGTGGGCAATGAGCAGTTCTTC. The V and J genes are TRBV6-5 and TRBJ2-1; 9 bases agree with TRBD1. J was trimmed by 6 bases and V by 6 bases; bases with no gene match: 6. CDR1 is MNHEY and CDR2 is SVGAGI in the germline V gene. The CDR3 extends over 14 amino acids.